The source of this T cell receptor beta chain is a study of T cell responses to AZD1222 COVID-19 vaccine. The length of the CDR3 is 14 residues. CDR1 SSHAT and CDR2 FNYEAQ come from the germline V gene (reference sequence). For this clone: One end of the junction is discordant with germline, which a read error may explain.

Data came from immunoSEQ multiplex PCR; TCRdb stores just in-frame clones and leaves some out. The profile shows over 100,000 clones, over 85% of them singletons. The genes are TRBV7-7 and TRBJ2-7; the D gene is possibly TRBD2 (7 bases). The sequences come from peripheral blood, collected on day 0 of AZD1222 vaccination. This TCR derives from an adult in good health. The CDR3 here is CASSLGGERYEQYF. CDR3 sequence (DNA): TGTGCTAGCAGCTTAGGGGGGGAGCGGTACGAGCAGTACTTC.